The rows below give T cell receptor beta chains drawn from one sample of a study of Ad26.COV2.S vaccination and SARS-CoV-2 variants. This table comes from immunoSEQ multiplex PCR, and its TCRdb copy is limited to in-frame clones, with some not included. This sample has some 520,000 clones, with around 85% found just once. This sample comprised peripheral blood, obtained in a trial of Ad26.COV2.S vaccine versus placebo. The source is a person aged 18 to 65 who received the Ad26.COV2.S COVID-19 vaccine or a placebo. Each CDR3 is given with its conserved first and last residue. D genes are given only for firm matches.

D: -; V: TRBV25-1; J: TRBJ1-1; CDR3: CASSELGRAFF; DNA: TGTGCCAGCAGTGAATTGGGTCGAGCTTTCTTT
D: -; V: TRBV6-1; J: TRBJ2-1; CDR3: CASSEAWRGLRDNEQFF; DNA: TGTGCCAGCAGTGAAGCGTGGAGGGGTTTGAGAGACAATGAGCAGTTCTTC
D: TRBD1; V: TRBV5-5; J: TRBJ2-7; CDR3: CASSLVPGTGAHF; DNA: TGTGCCAGCAGCTTGGTCCCGGGGACAGGTGCCCACTTC
D: -; V: TRBV29-1; J: TRBJ1-1; CDR3: CSVAQTNTEAFF; DNA: TGCAGCGTTGCTCAGACGAACACTGAAGCTTTCTTT
D: TRBD2; V: TRBV4-2; J: TRBJ2-7; CDR3: CASSQATGLAGPNRRYEQYF; DNA: TGTGCCAGCAGCCAAGCCACGGGACTAGCGGGACCGAATCGGAGGTACGAGCAGTACTTC
D: -; V: TRBV19; J: TRBJ1-1; CDR3: CASSIIPSTNTEAFF; DNA: TGTGCCAGTAGTATAATCCCCAGTACGAACACTGAAGCTTTCTTT
D: -; V: TRBV5-1; J: TRBJ2-2; CDR3: CASSLGTGVATGELFF; DNA: TGCGCCAGCAGCTTGGGAACGGGAGTAGCCACCGGGGAGCTGTTTTTT
D: -; V: TRBV5-4; J: TRBJ2-2; CDR3: CASSLTGSTGELFF; DNA: TGTGCCAGCAGCTTGACAGGTTCAACCGGGGAGCTGTTTTTT
D: -; V: TRBV11-2; J: TRBJ2-7; CDR3: CASSLGWREARF; DNA: TGTGCCAGCAGCTTAGGCTGGAGAGAGGCTAGGTTC
D: TRBD2; V: TRBV5-1; J: TRBJ2-3; CDR3: CASSLGLAGDTQYF; DNA: TGCGCCAGCAGCCTCGGACTAGCGGGAGATACGCAGTATTTT